The subject of this entry is one T cell receptor (beta chain). The antigen remains undetermined. Sequencing was performed with immunoSEQ multiplex PCR; in TCRdb, only in-frame clones are kept and a portion is missing. The sample comprises about 110,000 clones, 80% to 90% of which are singletons, and approximately 7.5% rests with the top ten. This entry comes from a study of T cell responses to AZD1222 COVID-19 vaccine. Study overall: Investigators merged groups given second doses at roughly 4 or roughly 12 weeks. General observations from the study: The study reported that nearly half of spike-specific TCRs target unmutated variant regions. Repertoire sampling occurred only after the peak T cell response.

Germline CDR1 reads SEHNR; CDR2 reads FQNEAQ (reference sequence). V shed 1 base and J shed 0 bases, with 9 bases lying between them. The CDR3 runs 16 residues. This receptor was obtained from an adult in good health. The chain joins TRBV7-9 to TRBJ2-2; D ambiguous. The starting material was peripheral blood, obtained on day 0 of AZD1222 vaccination. CDR3 sequence reads: CASSLGFTPNTGELFF. CDR3 nucleotide sequence: TGTGCCAGCAGCTTAGGGTTCACGCCGAACACCGGGGAGCTGTTTTTT.